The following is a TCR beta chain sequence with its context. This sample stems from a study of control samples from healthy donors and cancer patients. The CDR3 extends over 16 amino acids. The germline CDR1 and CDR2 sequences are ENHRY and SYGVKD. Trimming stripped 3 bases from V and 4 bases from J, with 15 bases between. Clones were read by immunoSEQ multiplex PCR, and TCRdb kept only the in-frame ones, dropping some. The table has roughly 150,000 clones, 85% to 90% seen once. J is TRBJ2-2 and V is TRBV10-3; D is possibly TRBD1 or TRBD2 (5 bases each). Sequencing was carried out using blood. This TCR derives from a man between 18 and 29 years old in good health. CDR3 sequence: CAISDPGQGRTGELFF. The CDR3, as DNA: TGTGCCATCAGTGATCCGGGGCAGGGACGCACCGGGGAGCTGTTTTTT.